Below, one TCR beta chain is given with its context. Assay: immunoSEQ multiplex PCR; the TCRdb copy retains only in-frame clones and omits some. Among some 170,000 clones listed, 60% to 80% were seen once. These data come from a study of blood T cell repertoires in COVID-19. The CDR3 length is 16 residues. The ends were cut back, 2 bases at V and 6 bases at J, with 20 bases in the middle. Germline assignment: CDR1 GTSNPN and CDR2 SVGIG (reference sequence). This clonotype was obtained from a woman in her 70s with acute or convalescent COVID-19. The sample consisted of peripheral blood. The rearrangement links TRBV30 to TRBJ2-4; D is unresolved. CDR3 nucleotides: TGTGCCTGGAGTTCTCGTTACCTCCTCACGGGAAACATTCAGTACTTC. It yields the protein CAWSSRYLLTGNIQYF.